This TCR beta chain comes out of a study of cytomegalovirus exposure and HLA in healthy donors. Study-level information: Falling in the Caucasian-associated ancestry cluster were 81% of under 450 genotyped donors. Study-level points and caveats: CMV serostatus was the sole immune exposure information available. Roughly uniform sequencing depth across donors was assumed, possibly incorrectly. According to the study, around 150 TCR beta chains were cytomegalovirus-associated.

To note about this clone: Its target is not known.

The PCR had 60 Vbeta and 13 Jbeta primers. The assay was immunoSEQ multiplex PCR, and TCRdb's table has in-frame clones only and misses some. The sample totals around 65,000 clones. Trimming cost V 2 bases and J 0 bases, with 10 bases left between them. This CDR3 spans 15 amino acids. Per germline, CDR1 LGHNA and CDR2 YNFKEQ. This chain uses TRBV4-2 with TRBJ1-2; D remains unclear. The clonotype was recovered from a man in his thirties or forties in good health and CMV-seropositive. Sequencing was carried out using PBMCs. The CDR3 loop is CASSQTLGANYGYTF. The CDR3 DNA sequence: TGTGCCAGCAGCCAAACTCTTGGTGCTAACTATGGCTACACCTTC.